The 10 T cell receptor beta chains below were found in one sample sequenced in a study of T cells in women clearing cervical HPV infection. Profiling relied on immunoSEQ multiplex PCR, and the TCRdb table lists in-frame clones only, not all of them. The table lists approximately 52,000 clones. Input material: blood buffy coat. The receptor source for this set is a woman between 18 and 70 years old with a cervical HPV16 infection that either progressed to CIN3+ or cleared (not recorded which).

A remark on this clone: The sequence runs out 3 residues before the end of the CDR3; the remainder is reconstructed from the germline J gene. V and J are TRBV29-1 and TRBJ1-1; 8 nucleotides align to TRBD1. This CDR3 contains 13 residues. Germline CDR1 is SQVTM and CDR2 is ANQGSEA. Trimming cost V 2 bases and J 4 bases; bases outside gene matches: 3. The CDR3 sequence is CSVESGQGTEAFF. The covered CDR3 bases are TGCAGCGTTGAATCCGGACAGGGCACTGAA.

With regard to this clone: From the germline J gene comes the end of the CDR3, since the read stops 3 residues before it. This rearrangement joins TRBV5-4 to TRBJ2-3; tentatively, D is TRBD2 (7 bases). Germline CDR1 and CDR2: SGHNT and YYREEE (reference sequence). The V end was cut by 7 bases, the J end by 4 bases, with 16 bases between. This CDR3 comprises 14 residues. The sequenced CDR3 bases are TGTGCCAGCTCAGAAGGGGGGGCTTCAGATACG. Translating it yields CASSEGGASDT. The CDR3 reads in full as CASSEGGASDTQYF.

With regard to this clone: The read ends 3 residues early relative to the CDR3; the germline J gene fills the gap. The chain joins TRBV28 to TRBJ1-3; D gene ambiguous. The germline CDR1 and CDR2 sequences are MDHEN and SYDVKM. The CDR3 extends over 14 amino acids. Trimming pared 7 bases from V and 7 bases from J, leaving 17 bases between. The part of the CDR3 DNA that was read is TGTGCCAGCACCACTATATCCCGCGGTAACACC. It is translated as CASTTISRGNT. The whole CDR3 sequence is CASTTISRGNTIYF.

About this clone: The read ends 3 residues early relative to the CDR3; the germline J gene fills the gap. The genes are TRBV10-3 and TRBJ1-3; D call uncertain. Germline V gives CDR1 ENHRY, CDR2 SYGVKD. This CDR3 comprises 14 residues. V gave up 3 bases and J gave up 2 bases, with 8 bases separating them. CDR3 sequence reads: CAISDGVTGNTIYF. CDR3 bases read: TGTGCCATCAGTGACGGGGTAACTGGAAACACC.

With regard to this clone: The read ends 3 residues early relative to the CDR3; the germline J gene fills the gap. The chain carries TRBV5-1 and TRBJ2-3; D is perhaps TRBD2 (7 bases). Trimming pared 4 bases from V and 2 bases from J, leaving 17 bases between. CDR1 and CDR2 (germline): SGHRS, YFSETQ. The CDR3 extends over 16 amino acids. The CDR3 loop is CASSPRGGHPTDTQYF. The CDR3 DNA, read in part, is TGCGCCAGCAGCCCCCGCGGGGGCCACCCCACAGATACG.

As regards this clone: The observed sequence ends 3 residues before the CDR3 terminus, with the missing tail filled in from the germline J gene. The chain combines TRBV7-6 with TRBJ2-7; TRBD1 matches 8 bases. The CDR3 loop spans 14 amino acids. Germline lookup yields CDR1 SGHVS and CDR2 FNYEAQ. Unmatched junction bases numbered 8, after V lost 5 bases and J lost 5 bases. The DNA read from the CDR3 is TGTGCCAGCAGCCCCCGACAGGGGCGGAACGAG. Amino acid sequence: CASSPRQGRNE. The full-length CDR3 reads as CASSPRQGRNEQYF.

Comment on this clone: The read finishes 3 residues shy of the CDR3 end, and the germline J gene is used to complete it. The chain joins TRBV23-1 to TRBJ1-3; TRBD1 matches at 7 bases. TRBV23-1 is flagged as an ORF with uncertain function. Trimming cost V 9 bases and J 8 bases; bases outside gene matches: 34. CDR3 length equals 21 residues. The DNA read from the CDR3 is TGCGCCAGTAGTATAGATTCAGTGTCCTTCGGGACAGTGGAACCTTTGGACACC. This translates into CASSIDSVSFGTVEPLDT. The full CDR3 protein is CASSIDSVSFGTVEPLDTIYF.

In regard to this clone: The CDR3 end is not reached by the read, which stops 3 residues before it; the germline J gene fills it in. The chain employs TRBV5-1 and TRBJ1-2; D is ambiguous. CDR3 size: 12 residues. Germline lookup yields CDR1 SGHRS and CDR2 YFSETQ. The CDR3 protein is CASSQDLEGYTF. CDR3 DNA, as far as it was read: TGCGCCAGCAGCCAAGACTTGGAAGGC.

Turning to this clone: The read stops 3 residues short of the end of the CDR3; the missing end is completed from the germline J gene. The chain has TRBV20-1 and TRBJ2-3, with a possible D match to TRBD1 (7 bases). Per germline, CDR1 DFQATT and CDR2 SNEGSKA (reference sequence). Trimming took 5 bases from V and 0 from J, leaving 21 bases between them. CDR3 length: 17 amino acids. The DNA read from the CDR3 is TGCAGTGCTGGACTACGCTCGACAGGGACTAGCACAGATACG. Its translation is CSAGLRSTGTSTDT. The entire CDR3 sequence reads CSAGLRSTGTSTDTQYF.

As regards this clone: The missing CDR3 end, 3 residues past where the read stops, is filled in from the germline J gene. This rearrangement joins TRBV5-1 to TRBJ2-3; 11 nucleotides line up with TRBD2. This CDR3 is built from 15 residues. The trim removed 6 bases at V and 7 bases at J, leaving 10 bases unmatched. CDR1 and CDR2 from the germline V gene are SGHRS and YFSETQ. The CDR3 loop is CASTQLAGVANTQYF. The part of the CDR3 DNA that was read is TGCGCCAGCACTCAACTAGCGGGAGTTGCGAATACG.